These 29 T cell receptor beta chains were sequenced from one sample in a study of blood T cells in healthy people across ages (dated by TCRdb to the mid-2010s). The library was built by means of 5' RACE. The sequencing machine was an Illumina HiSeq 2500. A second PCR of about 6 to 11 cycles was performed with a sample-barcoded 5' primer and a J-beta primer mix. TCRdb itself trimmed the public reads at Q25 with fastp, ran MiXCR and retained productive beta chains. Each entry is one CDR3 protein sequence, shown with its most common DNA and genes. The sample table lists 1.4 million or so distinct CDR3 sequences, approximately 42% of them with a count of one. Jointly, the top ten make up less than 5% of the sample. Sequencing was carried out using blood. Receptors were obtained from a woman under 30 in good health.

The V and J genes are TRBV7-9 and TRBJ2-5; D is perhaps TRBD1 (6 bases). The J call could be wrong; TRBJ2-7 is a better fit for the DNA end. Germline CDR1 reads SEHNR; CDR2 reads FQNEAQ (reference sequence). This CDR3 has 13 amino acids. CDR3 residues: CASSHRVFYEQYF. CDR3 DNA sequence: TGTGCCAGCAGCCACAGGGTATTTTACGAGCAGTACTTC.

The sample holds a few counts of this clonotype. The chain carries TRBV6-5 and TRBJ2-7, with TRBD2 as a possible D gene (6 bases). This CDR3 region has 14 residues. Trimming took off 6 bases at V and 0 bases at J, with 12 bases between the two ends. CDR1 and CDR2 (germline): MNHEY, SVGAGI. CDR3 amino acids: CASSKASASYEQYF. The CDR3 DNA is TGTGCCAGCAGCAAAGCTAGCGCCTCCTACGAGCAGTACTTC.

The chain has TRBV6-6 and TRBJ1-5, with 10 bases identical to TRBD1. V trimming: 6 bases; J trimming: 6 bases; junction bases outside the gene matches: 5. The germline V gene has CDR1 MNHNY and CDR2 SVGAGI (reference sequence). The CDR3 contains 14 residues. Here the CDR3 reads CASRLGTGVQPQHF. Here the CDR3 DNA reads TGTGCCAGCAGACTCGGGACAGGGGTTCAGCCCCAGCATTTT.

This sequence joins TRBV5-1 and TRBJ2-5, with 13 bases aligning to TRBD2. Germline V CDR1 and CDR2: SGHRS, YFSETQ. V shed 0 bases and J 3 bases; nucleotides not matched to a gene: 2. This CDR3 has 16 residues. The CDR3 bases are TGCGCCAGCAGCTTGGCTGGACTAGCGGGAGAAGAGACCCAGTACTTC. This codes for CASSLAGLAGEETQYF.

This rearrangement joins TRBV4-3 to TRBJ2-1; 10 bases are shared with TRBD2. Looked up from germline, CDR1 is LGHNA and CDR2 is YSLEER. The J segment lost 5 bases and the V segment lost 0 bases, leaving 4 bases of the junction unmatched. The length of the CDR3 is 16 residues. Here the CDR3 DNA reads TGCGCCAGCAGCCAAGAAGTAGGACTAGCGGACAATGAGCAGTTCTTC. The encoded protein is CASSQEVGLADNEQFF.

The chain has TRBV2 and TRBJ1-6, with TRBD1 as a possible D gene (5 bases). CDR3 length: 15 residues. Germline CDR1 is SNHLY and CDR2 is FYNNEI. V shed 5 bases and J shed 6 bases, with 14 bases lying between them. DNA for the CDR3: TGTGCCAGCAGTCTAGACAGTACGGCTAATTCACCCCTCCACTTT. It yields the protein CASSLDSTANSPLHF.

This chain uses TRBV6-2 or TRBV6-3 with TRBJ2-3, with D possibly matching TRBD2 (5 bases). In germline, CDR1 is MNHEY, CDR2 SVGEGT. V was shortened by 6 bases and J by 4 bases, with 11 bases between the two germline ends. The CDR3 runs to 13 residues. In DNA form, the CDR3 reads TGTGCCAGCAGCCTCGGGAAGGCAGATACGCAGTATTTT. Protein product: CASSLGKADTQYF.

This clonotype was observed a handful of times. This chain's CDR3 is CASSLWGAGDSPLHF. CDR3 nucleotide sequence: TGTGCCAGCAGTTTATGGGGGGCGGGGGATTCACCCCTCCACTTT. The J gene is TRBJ1-6, the V gene TRBV12-3 or TRBV12-4; possible D gene TRBD1, 6 bases. CDR3 size: 15 residues. Trimming removed 2 bases from V and 8 bases from J, with 13 bases in between.

The chain carries TRBV7-2 and TRBJ2-7, with D hard to call. The DNA end favors TRBJ2-5, so the J call may be wrong. Germline lookup yields CDR1 SGHTA and CDR2 FQGNSA. There are 16 residues in the CDR3. The CDR3 loop reads CASSLSGSPPPETQYF. CDR3 in DNA: TGTGCCAGCAGCTTATCCGGATCACCCCCTCCAGAGACCCAGTACTTC.

J is TRBJ2-5 and V is TRBV11-2; no definite D call. This CDR3 has 14 residues. Per germline, CDR1 SGHAT and CDR2 FQNNGV. Trimming stripped 5 bases from V and 1 base from J, with 11 bases between. CDR3 bases: TGTGCCAGCAGCCTAATACGGCTCCAAGAGACCCAGTACTTC. Translated: CASSLIRLQETQYF. The complete variable domain, with remaining parts taken from reference TRBV11-2 and TRBJ2-5, reads EAGVAQSPRYKIIEKRQSVAFWCNPISGHATLYWYQQILGQGPKLLIQFQNNGVVDDSQLPKDRFSAERLKGVDSTLKIQPAKLEDSAVYLCASSLIRLQETQYFGPGTRLLVL.

This clonotype was observed many times. V is TRBV20-1 and J is TRBJ2-7, with TRBD2 as a possible D gene (6 bases). Trimming pared 0 bases from V and 0 bases from J, leaving 12 bases between. The CDR3 spans 15 residues. The V gene's germline CDR1 is DFQATT and CDR2 SNEGSKA (reference sequence). The CDR3 sequence: CSARDVAEVSYEQYF. For the CDR3, the DNA is TGCAGTGCTAGAGACGTAGCGGAGGTCTCCTACGAGCAGTACTTC.

CDR3 protein: CASSDGAGGGDTQYF. The DNA for the CDR3 is TGTGCCAGCAGCGATGGGGCCGGGGGGGGAGATACGCAGTATTTT. The J gene is TRBJ2-3, the V gene TRBV6-2 or TRBV6-3; TRBD2 agrees at 8 bases. Germline V gene sequence: CDR1 MNHEY, CDR2 SVGEGT. The CDR3 spans 15 residues. Germline trimming cut 6 bases from V and 5 bases from J; bases unmatched to any gene: 10.

The sample holds a few counts of this clonotype. The V gene is TRBV25-1, the J gene TRBJ2-3; D is unclear. CDR1 and CDR2 (germline): MGHDK, SYGVNS. V lost 3 bases and J 0 bases, leaving 7 bases between the germline ends. This CDR3 comprises 14 residues. CDR3 sequence: CASSDPESTDTQYF. CDR3 DNA sequence: TGTGCCAGCAGTGACCCAGAGAGCACAGATACGCAGTATTTT.

CDR3 sequence reads: CASSYQGGVEKLFF. CDR3 nucleotide sequence: TGTGCCAGCAGTTACCAGGGGGGAGTGGAAAAACTGTTTTTT. This chain connects TRBV6-2 or TRBV6-3 to TRBJ1-4; 7 bases agree with TRBD1. Germline CDR1 reads MNHEY; CDR2 reads SVGEGT. Trimming removed 2 bases from V and 8 bases from J; junction bases left unmatched: 5. This CDR3 has 14 amino acids.

V and J are TRBV12-5 and TRBJ2-7; 7 bases map to TRBD2. Trimming removed 3 bases from V and 3 bases from J; junction bases left unmatched: 11. The CDR3 extends over 16 amino acids. Per the germline V gene, CDR1 is LGHNT and CDR2 is FRNRAP. CDR3 in DNA: TGTGCTAGTGGTTTCGTACGTCGGGACTACGGCTACGAGCAGTACTTC. As protein: CASGFVRRDYGYEQYF.

This sequence joins TRBV20-1 and TRBJ2-4; D gene ambiguous. With 6 bases removed from V and 13 bases from J, the gap between germline ends came to 19 bases. Germline V lookup: CDR1 DFQATT, CDR2 SNEGSKA (reference sequence). The CDR3 covers 12 residues. As DNA, the CDR3 is TGCAGTGCCACCGTATTCGGCCTGGAGCAGTACTTC. Amino acid sequence: CSATVFGLEQYF.

In its sample, this clonotype was seen a few times. The chain links TRBV3-1 to TRBJ1-2; possibly TRBD1 for D (5 bases). Deletions cut 1 base from V and 5 bases from J, with 20 bases between. The CDR3 has 17 residues. The germline V gene has CDR1 LGHDT and CDR2 YNNKEL (reference sequence). For the CDR3, the DNA is TGTGCCAGCAGCCAAGTACTTTTTGCCAGGGTAGGGTATGGCTACACCTTC. Protein product: CASSQVLFARVGYGYTF. Full variable domain (remainder filled in from reference TRBV3-1 and TRBJ1-2): DTAVSQTPKYLVTQMGNDKSIKCEQNLGHDTMYWYKQDSKKFLKIMFSYNNKELIINETVPNRFSPKSPDKAHLNLHINSLELGDSAVYFCASSQVLFARVGYGYTFGSGTRLTVV.

V is TRBV7-2 and J is TRBJ2-2; maybe TRBD2 (5 bases). The CDR3 consists of 15 residues. Germline V lookup: CDR1 SGHTA, CDR2 FQGNSA. V was cut by 2 bases and J by 4 bases, with 11 bases left in between. The CDR3 DNA is TGTGCCAGCAGCTTACCGGGGTTGGGCACCGGGGAGCTGTTTTTT. Translation: CASSLPGLGTGELFF.

This clonotype was observed a handful of times. The chain employs TRBV10-3 and TRBJ2-3; 8 nucleotides line up with TRBD1. Per germline, CDR1 ENHRY and CDR2 SYGVKD. V lost 10 bases, J lost 0 bases, and 6 bases stayed unmatched. The CDR3 has 14 residues. CDR3 DNA: TGTGCCACCGACAGGGGACTGAGCACAGATACGCAGTATTTT. Translation gives CATDRGLSTDTQYF.

This clonotype was seen a handful of times. V is TRBV7-9 and J is TRBJ1-1, with 7 bases identical to TRBD1. CDR3 length: 14 residues. Germline loops: CDR1 SEHNR, CDR2 FQNEAQ (reference sequence). V dropped 7 bases and J dropped 1; count of bases not matched to a gene: 6. DNA for the CDR3: TGTGCCAGCACCTCCGGGACAGCGAACACTGAAGCTTTCTTT. Translation: CASTSGTANTEAFF. The full variable domain, with the rest looked up from reference TRBV7-9 and TRBJ1-1, is DTGVSQNPRHKITKRGQNVTFRCDPISEHNRLYWYRQTLGQGPEFLTYFQNEAQLEKSRLLSDRFSAERPKGSFSTLEIQRTEQGDSAMYLCASTSGTANTEAFFGQGTRLTVV.

This clonotype came up a few times. The rearrangement links TRBV5-6 to TRBJ2-7; 8 bases line up with TRBD2. Germline trimming cut 7 bases from V and 0 bases from J; bases unmatched to any gene: 12. CDR3 size: 16 residues. The germline CDR1 and CDR2 sequences are SGHDT and YYEEEE. CDR3 DNA: TGTGCCAGCGCCCTTTTAGCGGGGACCTACTCCTACGAGCAGTACTTC. Amino acids: CASALLAGTYSYEQYF. Complete variable domain (other parts from reference TRBV5-6 and TRBJ2-7): DAGVTQSPTHLIKTRGQQVTLRCSPKSGHDTVSWYQQALGQGPQFIFQYYEEEERQRGNFPDRFSGHQFPNYSSELNVNALLLGDSALYLCASALLAGTYSYEQYFGPGTRLTVT.

The V gene is TRBV7-2, the J gene TRBJ2-1, with 11 bases identical to TRBD1. V lost 5 bases, J lost 7 bases, and 7 bases stayed unmatched. The CDR3 runs to 15 residues. CDR1 SGHTA and CDR2 FQGNSA come from the germline V gene. The CDR3 region is CASSMRTGGMNEQFF. The CDR3 bases are TGTGCCAGCAGCATGCGGACAGGGGGCATGAATGAGCAGTTCTTC.

The V gene is TRBV5-6, the J gene TRBJ1-2; a possible D gene is TRBD1 (5 bases). CDR1 and CDR2 (germline): SGHDT, YYEEEE. CDR3 length: 15 amino acids. V was cut by 2 bases and J by 1 base, with 12 bases left in between. The CDR3 spells CASSFIKGINYGYTF. CDR3 sequence (DNA): TGTGCCAGCAGCTTTATAAAGGGGATTAACTATGGCTACACCTTC.

This sequence joins TRBV12-3 or TRBV12-4 and TRBJ1-2; possible D gene TRBD1, 5 bases. The ends were cut back, 6 bases at V and 8 bases at J, with 22 bases in the middle. CDR3 length equals 15 residues. The CDR3 is CASSPDGFRGDGYTF. CDR3 nucleotide sequence: TGTGCCAGCAGCCCCGATGGTTTTAGGGGAGACGGCTACACCTTC.

The chain couples TRBV11-2 to TRBJ2-1; 7 positions match TRBD2. Unmatched junction bases numbered 11, after V lost 5 bases and J lost 7 bases. The CDR3 length is 15 residues. CDR1 is SGHAT, CDR2 FQNNGV, per germline. The CDR3 nucleotides read TGTGCCAGCAGCAACGAGGGCAGCGGGAAGAATGAGCAGTTCTTC. Amino acid sequence: CASSNEGSGKNEQFF.

A few counts support this clonotype. The chain employs TRBV3-1 and TRBJ2-1, with TRBD1 identical over 8 bases. Looked up from germline, CDR1 is LGHDT and CDR2 is YNNKEL (reference sequence). Trimming at V came to 4 bases and at J to 7 bases, leaving 9 bases not matched to a gene. The CDR3 consists of 15 residues. The CDR3: CASSRGQGRRNEQFF. DNA of the CDR3: TGTGCCAGCAGCCGTGGACAGGGTCGGCGGAATGAGCAGTTCTTC.

This clonotype was counted between two and nine times. The chain carries TRBV5-1 and TRBJ2-1; 10 bases map to TRBD2. The germline V gene encodes CDR1 SGHRS and CDR2 YFSETQ. The ends lost 0 bases at V and 12 bases at J; junction bases unmatched: 6. The CDR3 consists of 14 residues. The CDR3 region is CASSLDLAGVGQFF. CDR3 nucleotides: TGCGCCAGCAGCTTGGATCTAGCGGGAGTGGGGCAGTTCTTC.

This clonotype was seen only a few times. This chain links TRBV27 with TRBJ2-7; a possible D gene is TRBD2 (6 bases). Germline V lookup: CDR1 MNHEY, CDR2 SMNVEV (reference sequence). This CDR3 region has 14 residues. V was trimmed by 8 bases and J by 0 bases, leaving 14 bases between them. CDR3: CASQRRGFSYEQYF. The CDR3 DNA reads TGTGCCAGCCAACGCCGGGGGTTCTCCTACGAGCAGTACTTC.

The V and J genes are TRBV7-9 and TRBJ2-3, with 8 bases matching TRBD2. Germline V lookup: CDR1 SEHNR, CDR2 FQNEAQ (reference sequence). V shed 11 bases and J 6 bases; nucleotides not matched to a gene: 10. The CDR3 extends over 13 amino acids. This chain's CDR3 is CAGNPGGFDTQYF. Here the CDR3 DNA reads TGTGCCGGCAACCCGGGGGGGTTCGATACGCAGTATTTT.